This T cell receptor beta chain originates from a study of PD-1 blockade in classical Hodgkin lymphoma. General study points: Relapsed/refractory patients reportedly had the lowest baseline TCR diversity, below newly diagnosed patients, who were below healthy donors. The study found complete responders had baseline diversity similar to newly diagnosed patients. Why the repertoires differ is still unclear, perhaps disease activity or prior therapy.

Patients all relapsed after autologous stem cell transplantation, and there was variation in brentuximab vedotin exposure. With regard to this clone: The antigen is not known.

Germline V gene data show CDR1 as WSHSY and CDR2 as SAAADI. This CDR3 is 14 amino acids long. V trimming: 7 bases; J trimming: 0 bases; junction bases outside the gene matches: 3. The table came from immunoSEQ multiplex PCR; TCRdb's copy has only in-frame clones and leaves some out. This table has 55,000 to 75,000 clones, 71% appearing once. The sequencing here drew on peripheral blood mononuclear cells (PBMCs), taken before the second cycle of nivolumab. The receptor was isolated from a human donor with classical Hodgkin lymphoma. This chain uses TRBV10-2 with TRBJ2-1, with 7 bases aligning to TRBD2. CDR3 nucleotides: TGCGCCAGCAACGGACTAGGCTCCTACAATGAGCAGTTCTTC. Its translation: CASNGLGSYNEQFF.